This T cell receptor beta chain appears in the sequencing data of a study of shared clonotypes between healthy human individuals. CD8 cells regarded as naive lacked CD45RO, were positively chosen for CCR7, and omitted terminally differentiated effector memory CD45RA+ cells. Researchers ran the assay at a deep level. TCRdb's copy holds only in-frame clones and misses some; the assay was immunoSEQ multiplex PCR. Here the sample spans some 2 million clones, approximately 94% being singletons. Per the germline V gene, CDR1 is MNHEY and CDR2 is SVGAGI. CDR3 length: 15 residues. V lost 0 bases and J lost 3, with 12 bases in between.

This sequence was found in a man younger than 35 in good health. Sample: naive CD8+ T cells sorted from blood. The V and J genes are TRBV6-5 and TRBJ2-7, with D unresolved. CDR3 nucleotide sequence: TGTGCCAGCAGTTACTCAACCCCCACCGACTACGAGCAGTACTTC. It yields the protein CASSYSTPTDYEQYF.